Below, 32 T cell receptor beta chains from the same sample are listed, as sequenced in a study of blood T cell repertoires in COVID-19. The table came from immunoSEQ multiplex PCR; TCRdb's copy has only in-frame clones and leaves some out. Found here are over 200,000 clones, less than 90% of them singletons; the top ten hold 2.5% to 3%. Sequencing used peripheral blood. The receptor source for this set is a woman aged 65 to 85 with active or convalescent COVID-19.

The chain's CDR3 is CASSPLLNTGELFF. CDR3 nucleotide sequence: TGCGCCAGCAGCCCCCTCCTGAACACCGGGGAGCTGTTTTTT. The chain links TRBV5-1 to TRBJ2-2; D call uncertain. Trimming took off 4 bases at V and 1 base at J, with 8 bases between the two ends. The germline V gene has CDR1 SGHRS and CDR2 YFSETQ. The CDR3 loop spans 14 amino acids.

The chain is built from TRBV11-3 and TRBJ2-2; unclear D gene. CDR3 length: 13 residues. Germline V CDR1 and CDR2: SGHNT, YENEEA. V lost 5 bases, J lost 1 base, and 5 bases lay in between. The CDR3 DNA is TGTGCCAGCAGCCGACAGAACACCGGGGAGCTGTTTTTT. Translation: CASSRQNTGELFF.

This sequence joins TRBV11-2 and TRBJ2-5, with D possibly matching TRBD2 (6 bases). CDR1 and CDR2 from the germline V gene are SGHAT and FQNNGV. This CDR3 region has 15 residues. The V and J ends lost 5 bases and 6 bases respectively, with 19 bases between them. CDR3 in DNA: TGTGCCAGCAGCCGCGGAGGGGACCGCGTGAAGACCCAGTACTTC. Its translation: CASSRGGDRVKTQYF.

The count of this clone is one. This chain joins TRBV4-2 and TRBJ1-5; possibly TRBD1 for D (5 bases). The CDR3 sequence is 17 residues long. The V gene lost 0 bases and the J gene lost 4 bases, with 16 bases spanning the gap. The V gene's germline CDR1 is LGHNA and CDR2 YNFKEQ. DNA for the CDR3: TGTGCCAGCAGCCAAGATTATAGGCAGGGAGGAAATCAGCCCCAGCATTTT. Translated, it gives CASSQDYRQGGNQPQHF.

This chain connects TRBV6-5 to TRBJ1-5; TRBD1 might be the D (6 bases). The CDR3 sequence is 15 residues long. Germline V gene data show CDR1 as MNHEY and CDR2 as SVGAGI. The V and J ends lost 4 bases and 0 bases respectively, with 10 bases between them. For the CDR3, the DNA is TGTGCCAGCAGTTTGGGACACAATAGCAATCAGCCCCAGCATTTT. Translating it yields CASSLGHNSNQPQHF.

The chain is built from TRBV19 and TRBJ2-7; maybe TRBD1 (7 bases). Per the germline V gene, CDR1 is LNHDA and CDR2 is SQIVND (reference sequence). The CDR3 runs to 15 residues. The V end was cut by 7 bases, the J end by 4 bases, with 20 bases between. CDR3 amino acids: CASTTSQGGNYEQYF. The CDR3 DNA reads as TGTGCCAGTACCACCTCCCAGGGGGGAAATTACGAGCAGTACTTC. The whole variable domain, filled in from reference TRBV19 and TRBJ2-7, reads DGGITQSPKYLFRKEGQNVTLSCEQNLNHDAMYWYRQDPGQGLRLIYYSQIVNDFQKGDIAEGYSVSREKKESFPLTVTSAQKNPTAFYLCASTTSQGGNYEQYFGPGTRLTVT.

The chain combines TRBV11-2 with TRBJ2-3; TRBD2 might be the D (7 bases). The V end lost 8 bases, the J end lost 5 bases, and 17 bases lay between the germline ends. There are 14 residues in the CDR3. Germline assignment: CDR1 SGHAT and CDR2 FQNNGV. CDR3 amino acids: CASLGGRHIDTQYF. The CDR3 DNA is TGTGCCAGCTTGGGGGGGCGGCATATAGATACGCAGTATTTT. Variable domain in full (rest from reference TRBV11-2 and TRBJ2-3): EAGVAQSPRYKIIEKRQSVAFWCNPISGHATLYWYQQILGQGPKLLIQFQNNGVVDDSQLPKDRFSAERLKGVDSTLKIQPAKLEDSAVYLCASLGGRHIDTQYFGPGTRLTVL.

The chain joins TRBV15 to TRBJ2-1, with 14 bases aligning to TRBD2. With V trimmed by 5 bases and J by 10 bases, 13 bases remained unmatched. Germline CDR1 is LNHNV and CDR2 is YYDKDF (reference sequence). The CDR3 length is 17 residues. The CDR3, as DNA: TGTGCCACCAGCTTCGGGCCCCCGACTAGCGGGGGGGAAGAGCAGTTCTTC. Protein: CATSFGPPTSGGEEQFF.

The DNA of the CDR3 is TGTGCCAGCAGCCAAGATTTCGGACTAGCCCAGTACTTC. It encodes CASSQDFGLAQYF. This chain links TRBV4-2 with TRBJ2-5; 7 bases match TRBD2. CDR3 length: 13 residues. V shed 0 bases and J 9 bases; nucleotides not matched to a gene: 4. Germline V gives CDR1 LGHNA, CDR2 YNFKEQ.

This clone was detected only a few times. J is TRBJ1-4 and V is TRBV14; D uncertain. Trimming removed 1 base at V and 10 bases at J, with 16 bases between. The CDR3 is 15 amino acids. In germline, CDR1 is SGHDN, CDR2 FVKESK. CDR3 amino acids: CASSQVFSKSGKLFF. CDR3 nucleotides: TGTGCCAGCAGCCAAGTCTTCTCTAAGTCAGGAAAACTGTTTTTT.

This rearrangement joins TRBV5-1 to TRBJ1-1, with no clear D. V was cut by 4 bases and J by 0 bases, with 7 bases left in between. This CDR3 is 13 amino acids long. Germline lookup yields CDR1 SGHRS and CDR2 YFSETQ. CDR3 DNA sequence: TGCGCCAGCAGCCCCCCGTTGAACACTGAAGCTTTCTTT. Translated: CASSPPLNTEAFF.

This clone came up once. The rearrangement joins TRBV3-1 (or the pseudogene TRBV3-2) to TRBJ2-2; TRBD2 might be the D (5 bases). This CDR3 comprises 13 residues. CDR1 LGHDT and CDR2 YNNKEL come from the germline V gene (reference sequence). Trimming removed 1 base from V and 5 bases from J, with 5 bases in between. CDR3 DNA sequence: TGTGCCAGCAGCCAAGGGAGGACCGGGGAGCTGTTTTTT. It specifies CASSQGRTGELFF.

This clone was recorded only once. V gene TRBV19 combines with J gene TRBJ2-5, with a tentative D call TRBD1 (5 bases). The germline V gene has CDR1 LNHDA and CDR2 SQIVND (reference sequence). The CDR3 covers 13 residues. The V gene lost 2 bases and the J gene lost 5 bases, with 9 bases spanning the gap. The CDR3 DNA reads as TGTGCCAGTAGTATACAGGGTGGGGAGACCCAGTACTTC. It encodes CASSIQGGETQYF.

The rearrangement joins TRBV3-1 (or the pseudogene TRBV3-2) to TRBJ1-3, with D hard to call. Per germline, CDR1 LGHDT and CDR2 YNNKEL (reference sequence). The CDR3 has 15 residues. V gave up 1 base and J gave up 2 bases, with 9 bases separating them. CDR3 residues: CASSQAGQTGNTIYF. In DNA form, the CDR3 reads TGTGCCAGCAGCCAAGCTGGGCAAACTGGAAACACCATATATTTT.

The chain is built from TRBV6-5 and TRBJ1-1; the D gene is possibly TRBD1 (6 bases). The CDR3 is 13 residues long. Germline-derived CDR1 and CDR2 are MNHEY and SVGAGI. With 4 bases removed from V and 3 bases from J, the gap between germline ends came to 9 bases. The CDR3 spells CASSSGVDTEAFF. The DNA of the CDR3 is TGTGCCAGCAGTTCAGGGGTGGACACTGAAGCTTTCTTT.

The chain links TRBV4-2 to TRBJ2-2, with D unclear. Germline V lookup: CDR1 LGHNA, CDR2 YNFKEQ. The CDR3 consists of 15 residues. Trimming removed 0 bases at V and 2 bases at J, with 7 bases between. As DNA, the CDR3 is TGTGCCAGCAGCCAAGAGGGCCTTAACACCGGGGAGCTGTTTTTT. Encoded protein: CASSQEGLNTGELFF.

The chain uses TRBV6-4 and TRBJ1-1; TRBD1 matches 12 bases. The CDR3 is 16 amino acids. Looked up from germline, CDR1 is MRHNA and CDR2 is SNTAGT. Trimming cost V 5 bases and J 3 bases; bases outside gene matches: 7. CDR3 protein: CASSLRGQGADTEAFF. Written as DNA, the CDR3 is TGTGCCAGCAGTTTGAGGGGACAGGGGGCCGACACTGAAGCTTTCTTT.

The table lists this clone with a count of one. The chain carries TRBV10-2 and TRBJ2-5, with 12 nucleotides matching TRBD2. The CDR3 consists of 15 residues. CDR1 is WSHSY and CDR2 is SAAADI in the germline V gene. Unmatched junction bases numbered 3, after V lost 2 bases and J lost 5 bases. The CDR3 protein is CASSETGTSGETQYF. CDR3 bases: TGCGCCAGCAGTGAGACTGGGACTAGCGGGGAGACCCAGTACTTC.

The chain employs TRBV15 and TRBJ1-5, with 8 bases aligning to TRBD1. V was pared by 0 bases and J by 5 bases, with 15 bases of the junction left unmatched. The CDR3 is made up of 19 amino acids. Germline CDR1 is LNHNV and CDR2 is YYDKDF (reference sequence). CDR3 protein: CATSRDLVQGAVSDQPQHF. In DNA, the CDR3 is TGTGCCACCAGCAGAGATCTGGTGCAGGGGGCTGTATCCGATCAGCCCCAGCATTTT.

This clone appeared a single time. V and J are TRBV19 and TRBJ1-4; TRBD1 matches at 8 bases. V was pared by 6 bases and J by 8 bases, with 20 bases of the junction left unmatched. Germline CDR1 and CDR2: LNHDA and SQIVND (reference sequence). The CDR3 is 18 amino acids. As DNA, the CDR3 is TGTGCCAGTAGCCCCCTAGGACAGGGACTCGTCGGGAAGGAAAAACTGTTTTTT. As protein: CASSPLGQGLVGKEKLFF.

The rearrangement joins TRBV5-4 to TRBJ2-1; D may be TRBD2 (5 bases). The CDR3 consists of 14 residues. Germline V gene lookup returns CDR1 SGHNT and CDR2 YYREEE (reference sequence). V gave up 0 bases and J gave up 5 bases, with 9 bases separating them. The CDR3 DNA follows: TGTGCCAGCAGCTTGGTAGGGCGGGACAATGAGCAGTTCTTC. Protein: CASSLVGRDNEQFF.

The J gene is TRBJ2-2, the V gene TRBV5-1; 10 bases agree with TRBD2. This CDR3 has 15 residues. V lost 4 bases, J lost 3 bases, and 3 bases stayed unmatched. In germline, CDR1 is SGHRS, CDR2 YFSETQ. The CDR3 DNA follows: TGCGCCAGCAGCCGCAGCGGGAGGGACACCGGGGAGCTGTTTTTT. Its translation: CASSRSGRDTGELFF.

The CDR3, as DNA: TGTGCCAGCAGCGCTAGCGGGACAACCTACAATGAGCAGTTCTTC. It translates to CASSASGTTYNEQFF. The rearrangement uses TRBV5-4 and TRBJ2-1; 9 bases are a match to TRBD2. There are 15 residues in the CDR3. Germline values: CDR1 SGHNT, CDR2 YYREEE (reference sequence). V dropped 4 bases and J dropped 2; count of bases not matched to a gene: 4.

With respect to this clone: Other nucleotide sequences from this sample produce the same CDR3. Here the CDR3 reads CASSLGGGGNTEAFF. In DNA form, the CDR3 reads TGCGCCAGCAGCTTGGGTGGGGGAGGGAACACTGAAGCTTTCTTT. J is TRBJ1-1 and V is TRBV5-1; perhaps TRBD1 as D (5 bases). V was trimmed by 0 bases and J by 1 base, leaving 10 bases between them. Looked up from germline, CDR1 is SGHRS and CDR2 is YFSETQ. This CDR3 has 15 residues.

This chain connects TRBV6-6 to TRBJ1-5, with D perhaps matching TRBD1 (6 bases). V dropped 7 bases and J dropped 3 bases, with 16 bases sitting between them. Germline V gene lookup returns CDR1 MNHNY and CDR2 SVGAGI (reference sequence). The CDR3 spans 15 residues. Here the CDR3 reads CASTQTGRNNQPQHF. The CDR3 DNA is TGTGCCAGCACCCAGACAGGACGGAACAATCAGCCCCAGCATTTT.

The chain joins TRBV29-1 to TRBJ1-1; D not certain. The CDR3 spans 10 residues. The V end was cut by 5 bases, the J end by 11 bases, with 12 bases between. Germline CDR1 SQVTM, CDR2 ANQGSEA. CDR3: CSVTRESAFF. DNA of the CDR3: TGCAGCGTTACGCGGGAATCGGCTTTCTTT.

The V call is TRBV7-9, the J call TRBJ2-7; perhaps TRBD1 as D (6 bases). V lost 1 base and J lost 6, with 16 bases in between. The CDR3 is 15 residues long. Germline V gene sequence: CDR1 SEHNR, CDR2 FQNEAQ (reference sequence). DNA of the CDR3: TGTGCCAGCAGCTTAGGGGGGAGTTTACAGGGCGAGCAGTACTTC. Protein: CASSLGGSLQGEQYF.

This chain connects TRBV18 to TRBJ1-2; possible D gene TRBD1, 5 bases. CDR1 is KGHSH and CDR2 is LQKENI in the germline V gene. Between the trimmed V and J ends, which lost 3 bases and 4 bases, there was a span of 15 bases. The CDR3 length is 15 residues. The CDR3 reads CASSPSGFRAYGYTF. The CDR3 nucleotides read TGTGCCAGCTCACCCTCAGGGTTTCGGGCCTATGGCTACACCTTC.

The table lists this clone with a few counts. The DNA of the CDR3 is TGTGCCAGCATAATGAACACTGAAGCTTTCTTT. As protein: CASIMNTEAFF. The gene calls are TRBV28 and TRBJ1-1; unclear D gene. This CDR3 is built from 11 residues. V was clipped by 7 bases and J by 0 bases, with 3 bases between them. Germline V gene sequence: CDR1 MDHEN, CDR2 SYDVKM. Using reference TRBV28 and TRBJ1-1 for the parts outside the CDR3, the full variable domain is DVKVTQSSRYLVKRTGEKVFLECVQDMDHENMFWYRQDPGLGLRLIYFSYDVKMKEKGDIPEGYSVSREKKERFSLILESASTNQTSMYLCASIMNTEAFFGQGTRLTVV.

The chain carries TRBV20-1 and TRBJ2-7; D unresolved. V was pared by 6 bases and J by 5 bases, with 11 bases between. Germline V gene lookup returns CDR1 DFQATT and CDR2 SNEGSKA (reference sequence). The CDR3 has 11 amino acids. CDR3 DNA: TGCAGTGCCCTAGTAATCCACGAGCAGTACTTC. Translation gives CSALVIHEQYF.

The gene calls are TRBV7-6 and TRBJ2-4; possible D gene TRBD1, 6 bases. This CDR3 region has 16 residues. Germline values: CDR1 SGHVS, CDR2 FNYEAQ. V lost 5 bases to trimming and J lost 0 bases, with 14 bases between them. The CDR3 bases are TGTGCCAGCAGCCAACCTACAGGGATAGCCAAAAACATTCAGTACTTC. Its translation: CASSQPTGIAKNIQYF.

The genes are TRBV5-8 and TRBJ2-5; no clear D gene. Germline CDR1 is SGHTS and CDR2 is YDEGEE. Trimming removed 0 bases at V and 2 bases at J, with 8 bases between. The CDR3 spans 14 residues. In DNA, the CDR3 is TGTGCCAGCAGCTTGGGGAAGACACAAGAGACCCAGTACTTC. Its translation: CASSLGKTQETQYF.